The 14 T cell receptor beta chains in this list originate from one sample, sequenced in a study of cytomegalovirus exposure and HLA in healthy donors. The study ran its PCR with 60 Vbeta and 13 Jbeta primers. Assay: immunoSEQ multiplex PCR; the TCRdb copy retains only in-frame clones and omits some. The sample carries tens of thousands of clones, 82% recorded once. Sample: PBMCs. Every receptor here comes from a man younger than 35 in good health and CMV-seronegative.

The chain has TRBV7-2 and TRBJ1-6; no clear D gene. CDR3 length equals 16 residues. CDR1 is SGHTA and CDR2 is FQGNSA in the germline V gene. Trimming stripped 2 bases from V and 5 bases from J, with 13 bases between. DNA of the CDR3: TGTGCCAGCAGCTTAATTGCAGGCCTAAATAATTCACCCCTCCACTTT. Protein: CASSLIAGLNNSPLHF. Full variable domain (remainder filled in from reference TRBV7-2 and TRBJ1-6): GAGVSQSPSNKVTEKGKDVELRCDPISGHTALYWYRQSLGQGLEFLIYFQGNSAPDKSGLPSDRFSAERTGGSVSTLTIQRTQQEDSAVYLCASSLIAGLNNSPLHFGNGTRLTVT.

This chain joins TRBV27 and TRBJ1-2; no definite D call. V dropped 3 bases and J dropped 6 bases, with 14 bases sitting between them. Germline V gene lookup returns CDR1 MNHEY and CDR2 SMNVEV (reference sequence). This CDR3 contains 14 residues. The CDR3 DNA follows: TGTGCCAGCAGTTTGTCGTCGGGGTTCAATGGCTACACCTTC. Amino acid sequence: CASSLSSGFNGYTF.

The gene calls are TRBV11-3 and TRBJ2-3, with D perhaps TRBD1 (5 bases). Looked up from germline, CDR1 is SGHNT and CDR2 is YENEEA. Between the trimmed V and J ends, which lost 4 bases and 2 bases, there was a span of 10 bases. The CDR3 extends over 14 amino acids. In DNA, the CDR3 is TGTGCCAGCAGCTCTAACAGGTACACAGATACGCAGTATTTT. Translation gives CASSSNRYTDTQYF.

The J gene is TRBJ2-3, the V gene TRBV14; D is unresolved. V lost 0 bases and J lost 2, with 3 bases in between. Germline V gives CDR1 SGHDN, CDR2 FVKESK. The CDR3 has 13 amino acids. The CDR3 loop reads CASSQDITDTQYF. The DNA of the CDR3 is TGTGCCAGCAGCCAAGACATCACAGATACGCAGTATTTT.

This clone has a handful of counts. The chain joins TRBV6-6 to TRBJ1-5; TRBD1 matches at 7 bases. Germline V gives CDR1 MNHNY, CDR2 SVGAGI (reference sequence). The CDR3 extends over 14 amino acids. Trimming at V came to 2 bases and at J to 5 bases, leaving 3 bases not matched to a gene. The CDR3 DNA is TGTGCCAGCAGTTACCTCAGGGGGTATCAGCCCCAGCATTTT. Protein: CASSYLRGYQPQHF.

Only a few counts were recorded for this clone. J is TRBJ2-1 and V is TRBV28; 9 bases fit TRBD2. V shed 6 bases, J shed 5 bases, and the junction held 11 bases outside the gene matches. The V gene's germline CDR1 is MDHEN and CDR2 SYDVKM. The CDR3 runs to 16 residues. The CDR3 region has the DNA TGTGCCAGCAGGACTAGCGGTCACGCACCTGACAATGAGCAGTTCTTC. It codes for CASRTSGHAPDNEQFF.

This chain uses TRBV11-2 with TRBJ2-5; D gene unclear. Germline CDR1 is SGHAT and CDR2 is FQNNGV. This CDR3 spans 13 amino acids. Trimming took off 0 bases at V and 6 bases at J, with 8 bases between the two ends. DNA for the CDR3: TGTGCCAGCAGCTTAGATCGTCCCCAGACCCAGTACTTC. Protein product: CASSLDRPQTQYF.

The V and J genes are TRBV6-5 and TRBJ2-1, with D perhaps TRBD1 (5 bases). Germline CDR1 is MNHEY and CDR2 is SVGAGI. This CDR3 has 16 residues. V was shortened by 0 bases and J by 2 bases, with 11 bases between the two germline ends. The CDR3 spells CASSYSQGRTYNEQFF. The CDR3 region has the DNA TGTGCCAGCAGTTACTCTCAGGGAAGAACCTACAATGAGCAGTTCTTC.

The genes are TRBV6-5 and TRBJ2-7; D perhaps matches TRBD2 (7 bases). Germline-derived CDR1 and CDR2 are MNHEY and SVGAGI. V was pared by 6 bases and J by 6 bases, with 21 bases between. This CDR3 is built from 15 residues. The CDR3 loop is CASSPVAGAPSEQYF. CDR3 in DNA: TGTGCCAGCAGCCCAGTTGCGGGGGCGCCGAGCGAGCAGTACTTC.

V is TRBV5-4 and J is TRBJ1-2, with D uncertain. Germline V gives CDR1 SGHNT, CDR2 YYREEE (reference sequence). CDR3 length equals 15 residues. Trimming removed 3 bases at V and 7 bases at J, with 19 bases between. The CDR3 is CASSSGFGKVFGYTF. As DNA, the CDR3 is TGTGCCAGCAGCTCGGGCTTCGGGAAAGTCTTTGGCTACACCTTC.

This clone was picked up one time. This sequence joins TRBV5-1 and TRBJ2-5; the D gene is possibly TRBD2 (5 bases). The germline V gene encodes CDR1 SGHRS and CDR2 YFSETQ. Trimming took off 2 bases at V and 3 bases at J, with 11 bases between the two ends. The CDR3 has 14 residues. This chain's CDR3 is CASSLRRAEETQYF. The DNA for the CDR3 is TGCGCCAGCAGCTTACGGCGGGCAGAAGAGACCCAGTACTTC.

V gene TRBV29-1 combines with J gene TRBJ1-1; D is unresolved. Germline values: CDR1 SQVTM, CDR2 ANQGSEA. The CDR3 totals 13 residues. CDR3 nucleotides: TGCAGTTCAACCGGAGGCATGAACACTGAAGCTTTCTTT. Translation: CSSTGGMNTEAFF.

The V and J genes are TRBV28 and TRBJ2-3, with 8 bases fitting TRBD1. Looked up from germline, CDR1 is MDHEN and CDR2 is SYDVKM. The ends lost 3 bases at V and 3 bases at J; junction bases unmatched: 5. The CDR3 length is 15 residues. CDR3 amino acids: CASSFGQGETDTQYF. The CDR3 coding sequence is TGTGCCAGCAGTTTCGGACAGGGAGAGACAGATACGCAGTATTTT. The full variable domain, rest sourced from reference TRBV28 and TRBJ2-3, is DVKVTQSSRYLVKRTGEKVFLECVQDMDHENMFWYRQDPGLGLRLIYFSYDVKMKEKGDIPEGYSVSREKKERFSLILESASTNQTSMYLCASSFGQGETDTQYFGPGTRLTVL.

DNA for the CDR3: TGTGCCAGCAGCTTAGTGCTAGCGGGGCACACAGATACGCAGTATTTT. It encodes CASSLVLAGHTDTQYF. The V call is TRBV7-3, the J call TRBJ2-3; the match to TRBD2 covers 9 bases. The CDR3 loop spans 16 amino acids. Germline V gene sequence: CDR1 SGHTA, CDR2 FQGTGA. V gave up 2 bases and J gave up 2 bases; unmatched junction bases: 5. The full variable domain, with the rest looked up from reference TRBV7-3 and TRBJ2-3, is GAGVSQTPSNKVTEKGKYVELRCDPISGHTALYWYRQSLGQGPEFLIYFQGTGAADDSGLPNDRFFAVRPEGSVSTLKIQRTERGDSAVYLCASSLVLAGHTDTQYFGPGTRLTVL.